This T cell receptor (beta chain) was recorded in a study of technical replicates of blood from several donors. Assay: immunoSEQ multiplex PCR; the TCRdb copy retains only in-frame clones and omits some. The table has more than 15,000 clones, about four fifths seen once. The sequenced material came from PBMCs. The TCR comes from a human donor in good health. Some clones in this sample may be carry-over from other donors' samples.

The CDR3: CSVADGLLGNYGYTF. DNA for the CDR3: TGCAGCGTTGCTGACGGCCTCCTGGGCAACTATGGCTACACCTTC. The rearrangement joins TRBV29-1 to TRBJ1-2; D gene unclear. The CDR3 spans 15 residues. V was pared by 4 bases and J by 2 bases, with 17 bases between. Germline values: CDR1 SQVTM, CDR2 ANQGSEA.